Below, 15 T cell receptor beta chains from the same sample are listed, as sequenced in a study of cytomegalovirus exposure and HLA in healthy donors. It was with 60 Vbeta and 13 Jbeta primers that the PCR ran. Assay used: immunoSEQ multiplex PCR; TCRdb lists only in-frame clones, some missing. The data hold around 150,000 clones, with 79% observed a single time. Input material: PBMCs. Receptors originate from a man aged 45 to 65 in good health and CMV-seropositive.

By frequency in the sample, this clone is medium-sized. V usage is TRBV27 and J usage is TRBJ2-5; the D gene is possibly TRBD2 (6 bases). V was pared by 6 bases and J by 2 bases, with 19 bases between. In germline, CDR1 is MNHEY, CDR2 SMNVEV (reference sequence). The CDR3 is 16 amino acids. The DNA for the CDR3 is TGTGCCAGCAGCCTATGGGCGGGCGGGACTCAAGAGACCCAGTACTTC. Its translation: CASSLWAGGTQETQYF.

This rearrangement joins TRBV5-1 to TRBJ1-2; a weak D match, TRBD1 (5 bases). The CDR3 length is 17 residues. The V end was cut by 7 bases, the J end by 8 bases, with 30 bases between. Germline V gene data show CDR1 as SGHRS and CDR2 as YFSETQ. CDR3 region: CASRMGLNQPSDDGYTF. The CDR3 nucleotides read TGCGCCAGCCGAATGGGACTGAACCAGCCCTCCGACGACGGCTACACCTTC.

This CDR3 reads CASSPGQGGNQPQHF. In DNA, the CDR3 is TGTGCCAGCAGCCCGGGACAGGGGGGGAATCAGCCCCAGCATTTT. This chain uses TRBV6-4 with TRBJ1-5, with 11 bases fitting TRBD1. The CDR3 runs to 15 residues. Germline-derived CDR1 and CDR2 are MRHNA and SNTAGT. J was trimmed by 4 bases and V by 6 bases; bases with no gene match: 5.

The chain links TRBV6-1 to TRBJ1-5; D is unclear. V shed 5 bases and J shed 6 bases, with 17 bases lying between them. Germline V gene lookup returns CDR1 MNHNS and CDR2 SASEGT. The CDR3 has 15 amino acids. CDR3 bases: TGTGCCAGCAGTTCCAGCGGTGAAGGGTTTCAGCCCCAGCATTTT. Translating gives CASSSSGEGFQPQHF.

The chain uses TRBV5-4 and TRBJ1-4; tentatively, D is TRBD1 (6 bases). Trimming cost V 3 bases and J 1 base, with 16 bases left between them. Germline assignment: CDR1 SGHNT and CDR2 YYREEE (reference sequence). The CDR3 length is 17 residues. In DNA, the CDR3 is TGTGCCAGCAGCTATGGGGGCCAGGCGAGAACTAATGAAAAACTGTTTTTT. Translating gives CASSYGGQARTNEKLFF.

The chain uses TRBV9 and TRBJ1-4; the D is unclear. Per the germline V gene, CDR1 is SGDLS and CDR2 is YYNGEE. The CDR3 runs 15 residues. Trimming stripped 3 bases from V and 6 bases from J, with 15 bases between. CDR3 nucleotide sequence: TGTGCCAGCAGCGAGACGTCGGGGTCTTATGAAAAACTGTTTTTT. It specifies CASSETSGSYEKLFF.

Note on this clone: The junction departs from the called germline gene at one end, perhaps through a read error. The rearrangement uses TRBV7-2 and TRBJ1-5, with no clear D. From germline, CDR1 is SGHTA and CDR2 FQGNSA. The CDR3 loop spans 14 amino acids. In DNA, the CDR3 is TGTGCCAACAGCGCTACCCAATTTTTTCAGCCCCAGCATTTT. Translated: CANSATQFFQPQHF.

A remark on this clone: The junction differs from germline at one of its ends, possibly a read error. The chain joins TRBV5-1 to TRBJ2-5; D not resolved. Germline lookup yields CDR1 SGHRS and CDR2 YFSETQ. This CDR3 is 15 amino acids long. This chain's CDR3 is CASRGYILGGETQHF. The CDR3 DNA sequence: TGCGCCAGCAGAGGATACATCCTGGGTGGAGAGACCCAGCACTTC.

The rearrangement uses TRBV27 and TRBJ2-1, with 10 bases identical to TRBD2. With 4 bases clipped from V and 1 base from J, the junction kept 1 base outside the gene matches. The CDR3 has 15 residues. The germline gives CDR1 MNHEY, CDR2 SMNVEV (reference sequence). This CDR3 reads CASSSGLASYNEQFF. The CDR3 DNA follows: TGTGCCAGCAGTTCGGGACTAGCGTCCTACAATGAGCAGTTCTTC.

V usage is TRBV4-1 and J usage is TRBJ2-1; 9 bases align to TRBD2. The trim removed 2 bases at V and 9 bases at J, leaving 20 bases unmatched. This CDR3 has 19 amino acids. From germline, CDR1 is MGHRA and CDR2 YSYEKL. The CDR3 DNA reads TGCGCCAGCAGCCAAAACCCTCTTTTTGTGCGGGAGGGGAGCGTTGAGCAGTTCTTC. Its translation: CASSQNPLFVREGSVEQFF.

The chain combines TRBV7-9 with TRBJ2-5, with D possibly being TRBD2 (6 bases). The better agreement between TRBJ2-7 and the DNA end casts doubt on the J call. The CDR3 has 13 amino acids. Germline loops: CDR1 SEHNR, CDR2 FQNEAQ (reference sequence). CDR3 sequence: CASGAREVYEQYF. CDR3 DNA sequence: TGTGCCAGCGGGGCCAGGGAGGTTTACGAGCAGTACTTC.

This clone was counted between two and nine times. At one of its ends the junction is not consistent with the germline gene, which may arise from a read error. This chain connects TRBV19 to TRBJ1-5; a weak D match, TRBD1 (6 bases). This CDR3 contains 15 residues. Germline CDR1 reads LNHDA; CDR2 reads SQIVND (reference sequence). The CDR3 is CASSIGQRINQPQHF. DNA of the CDR3: TGTGCCAGTAGCATAGGACAGAGAATCAATCAGCCCCAGCATTTT. Combining the CDR3 with reference TRBV19 and TRBJ1-5 gives the whole variable domain DGGITQSPKYLFRKEGQNVTLSCEQNLNHDAMYWYRQDPGQGLRLIYYSQIVNDFQKGDIAEGYSVSREKKESFPLTVTSAQKNPTAFYLCASSIGQRINQPQHFGDGTRLSIL.

The chain recombines TRBV19 with TRBJ2-3; TRBD2 agrees at 7 bases. The CDR3 is 14 amino acids. The V gene's germline CDR1 is LNHDA and CDR2 SQIVND (reference sequence). V trimming: 4 bases; J trimming: 3 bases; junction bases outside the gene matches: 4. For the CDR3, the DNA is TGTGCCAGTAGTACCTTTAGCGGGACAGATACGCAGTATTTT. Encoded protein: CASSTFSGTDTQYF.

In the case of this clone: At one end, the junction sequence differs from germline, possibly due to a read error. The chain combines TRBV7-9 with TRBJ2-7; D is possibly TRBD1 (6 bases). Germline CDR1 and CDR2: SEHNR and FQNEAQ (reference sequence). The CDR3 is made up of 16 amino acids. The CDR3 DNA reads TGTTCCAGCAGCCCTAGGACAGCCGAGCTATCCTACGAGCAGTACTTC. Its protein is CSSSPRTAELSYEQYF.

This sequence joins TRBV7-9 and TRBJ1-1, with TRBD1 identical over 7 bases. The V gene end was trimmed by 3 bases and the J gene end by 3 bases; junction bases not matched to a gene: 10. The CDR3 covers 16 residues. CDR1 is SEHNR and CDR2 is FQNEAQ in the germline V gene (reference sequence). The CDR3 spells CASSLDRQGRDTEAFF. The CDR3 DNA reads as TGTGCCAGCAGCTTGGACCGACAGGGAAGGGACACTGAAGCTTTCTTT.